This record covers a single TCR beta chain. The source of the sample is a study of blood T cell repertoires in COVID-19. In the original analysis: Amplifying reference gene primers gave estimates of nucleated cell counts. The repertoire was sequenced with immunoSEQ multiplex PCR; TCRdb's copy has only in-frame clones and lacks some. That table supplies the V and J calls and clone size; D and trimming were determined from the DNA. The table lists 350,000 to 550,000 clones, 75% to 90% of them singletons. Trimming shortened V by 1 base and J by 0 bases, and 9 bases separated the two germline ends. Germline CDR1 MNHNS, CDR2 SASEGT. CDR3 length: 16 residues.

Source material: peripheral blood. This chain connects TRBV6-1 to TRBJ1-4; no reliable D call. This TCR derives from a woman aged 25 to 45 with acute or convalescent COVID-19. Here the CDR3 reads CASSEVVQATNEKLFF. Here the CDR3 DNA reads TGTGCCAGCAGTGAAGTGGTACAAGCAACTAATGAAAAACTGTTTTTT.